Shown below are 24 T cell receptor beta chains from a single sample sequenced in a study of blood T cell repertoires in COVID-19. Measured with immunoSEQ multiplex PCR; TCRdb has only the in-frame clones, and not every one. In the table there are roughly 170,000 clones, under 85% of which are singletons. Sequenced: peripheral blood. The receptor set was obtained from a man aged 55 to 70 who had recovered from COVID-19.

This chain uses TRBV11-2 with TRBJ2-1, with D possibly TRBD2 on 6 matching bases. V was shortened by 0 bases and J by 1 base, with 13 bases between the two germline ends. Germline V gene lookup returns CDR1 SGHAT and CDR2 FQNNGV. The CDR3 is 17 residues long. The CDR3 DNA reads TGTGCCAGCAGCTTAGATTTAGCCAGCGGGTCCTACAATGAGCAGTTCTTC. As protein: CASSLDLASGSYNEQFF.

V and J are TRBV11-3 and TRBJ2-1, with 7 bases identical to TRBD1. Germline V gene data show CDR1 as SGHNT and CDR2 as YENEEA. The CDR3 totals 15 residues. After removal of 3 bases from V and 1 base from J, the junction contained 3 bases not matched to a gene. The CDR3 protein is CASSLGRGSYNEQFF. In DNA, the CDR3 is TGTGCCAGCAGCTTGGGCAGGGGGTCCTACAATGAGCAGTTCTTC.

This chain connects TRBV24-1 to TRBJ1-3, with D unresolved. The CDR3 loop spans 16 amino acids. CDR1 and CDR2 (germline): KGHDR, SFDVKD. The ends were cut back, 0 bases at V and 0 bases at J, with 8 bases in the middle. The CDR3: CATSDLNRSSGNTIYF. For the CDR3, the DNA is TGTGCCACCAGTGATTTGAACAGATCCTCTGGAAACACCATATATTTT.

This clone came up once. This rearrangement joins TRBV6-5 to TRBJ1-1; D unresolved. The CDR3 loop spans 13 amino acids. Germline-derived CDR1 and CDR2 are MNHEY and SVGAGI. The V and J ends lost 0 bases and 4 bases respectively, with 6 bases between them. CDR3 sequence (DNA): TGTGCCAGCAGTTACTCGACGGGCACTGAAGCTTTCTTT. It codes for CASSYSTGTEAFF.

This chain uses TRBV27 with TRBJ2-7; 8 positions agree with TRBD1. This CDR3 contains 12 residues. V lost 8 bases, J lost 6 bases, and 6 bases stayed unmatched. Germline V lookup: CDR1 MNHEY, CDR2 SMNVEV (reference sequence). The CDR3 protein is CASQTGGGEQYF. DNA of the CDR3: TGTGCCAGCCAAACAGGGGGAGGCGAGCAGTACTTC.

This chain uses TRBV5-1 with TRBJ2-5; 7 nucleotides line up with TRBD1. The CDR3 extends over 15 amino acids. In germline, CDR1 is SGHRS, CDR2 YFSETQ. J was trimmed by 2 bases and V by 1 base; bases with no gene match: 5. CDR3 bases: TGCGCCAGCAGCTTGTTCGGACAGGTACAAGAGACCCAGTACTTC. This gives the protein CASSLFGQVQETQYF.

The rearrangement uses TRBV7-2 and TRBJ2-7; a weak D match, TRBD2 (5 bases). The V gene's germline CDR1 is SGHTA and CDR2 FQGNSA. The CDR3 runs to 15 residues. The V gene lost 1 base and the J gene lost 2 bases, with 12 bases spanning the gap. The CDR3, as DNA: TGTGCCAGCAGCTTAGGGATCGGGGATCCCTACGAGCAGTACTTC. Amino acids: CASSLGIGDPYEQYF.

The chain combines TRBV7-2 with TRBJ2-1; 10 bases agree with TRBD2. After removal of 0 bases from V and 9 bases from J, the junction contained 5 bases not matched to a gene. Germline CDR1 is SGHTA and CDR2 is FQGNSA. The CDR3 contains 15 residues. The CDR3 is CASSLAAGGLGEQFF. The DNA of the CDR3 is TGTGCCAGCAGCTTAGCAGCGGGGGGGTTGGGTGAGCAGTTCTTC.

The chain has TRBV3-1 (or the pseudogene TRBV3-2) and TRBJ1-6; 8 bases are a match to TRBD1. The trim removed 4 bases at V and 14 bases at J, leaving 4 bases unmatched. Germline V gene data show CDR1 as LGHDT and CDR2 as YNNKEL (reference sequence). The CDR3 loop spans 12 amino acids. CDR3 DNA: TGTGCCAGCAGCCTCAGGGGGCGATCCCTCCACTTT. It translates to CASSLRGRSLHF.

The V and J genes are TRBV5-6 and TRBJ2-3, with unresolved D. Germline values: CDR1 SGHDT, CDR2 YYEEEE. V was clipped by 3 bases and J by 0 bases, with 11 bases between them. CDR3 size: 15 residues. CDR3 in amino acids: CASSSPQRSTDTQYF. The CDR3 coding sequence is TGTGCCAGCAGCTCCCCTCAGCGAAGCACAGATACGCAGTATTTT.

The gene calls are TRBV20-1 and TRBJ1-2; the match to TRBD1 covers 9 bases. Per the germline V gene, CDR1 is DFQATT and CDR2 is SNEGSKA (reference sequence). V lost 3 bases and J lost 3; bases outside the gene matches: 8. This CDR3 contains 15 residues. The CDR3 DNA follows: TGCAGTGCTAGTGATGGGACAGGGACTGACTATGGCTACACCTTC. Residues: CSASDGTGTDYGYTF.

The chain links TRBV6-5 to TRBJ1-2, with a weak D call TRBD1 (6 bases). Germline V gives CDR1 MNHEY, CDR2 SVGAGI. V gave up 0 bases and J gave up 0 bases, with 11 bases separating them. This CDR3 is 16 amino acids long. Here the CDR3 DNA reads TGTGCCAGCAGTTACTCGATCAGGACAGCTAACTATGGCTACACCTTC. Its translation is CASSYSIRTANYGYTF.

J is TRBJ1-1 and V is TRBV6-6, with D hard to call. The CDR3 runs 13 residues. CDR1 and CDR2 from the germline V gene are MNHNY and SVGAGI (reference sequence). Trimming left V 5 bases short and J 0 bases short, with 7 bases between. CDR3 nucleotide sequence: TGTGCCAGCAGTCGATCCATGAACACTGAAGCTTTCTTT. Its protein is CASSRSMNTEAFF.

This chain links TRBV5-4 with TRBJ2-2; 8 nucleotides align to TRBD1. The germline gives CDR1 SGHNT, CDR2 YYREEE (reference sequence). The length of the CDR3 is 14 residues. V lost 6 bases to trimming and J lost 4 bases; unmatched junction nucleotides: 5. CDR3 nucleotide sequence: TGTGCCAGCACGGCAGGGGGCCTCACCGGGGAGCTGTTTTTT. Translation: CASTAGGLTGELFF.

This clone has a single count. The junction and the germline gene differ at one end; a read error may be behind it. V gene TRBV7-6 combines with J gene TRBJ1-6, with 9 bases identical to TRBD1. Germline assignment: CDR1 SGHVS and CDR2 FNYEAQ. This CDR3 comprises 11 residues. The CDR3 region is CASSLGDRVPF. The CDR3 DNA reads as TGTGCCAGCAGCTTAGGGGACAGGGTACCCTTT. Variable domain in full (rest from reference TRBV7-6 and TRBJ1-6): GAGVSQSPRYKVTKRGQDVALRCDPISGHVSLYWYRQALGQGPEFLTYFNYEAQQDKSGLPNDRFSAERPEGSISTLTIQRTEQRDSAMYRCASSLGDRVPFGNGTRLTVT.

The chain links TRBV19 to TRBJ2-3, with 10 bases aligning to TRBD1. Germline CDR1 and CDR2: LNHDA and SQIVND (reference sequence). Trimming took 0 bases from V and 8 from J; bases not matched to a gene: 11. The CDR3 covers 17 residues. The CDR3 here is CASSIDLWTGGRGTQYF. The CDR3 DNA sequence: TGTGCCAGTAGTATAGACCTCTGGACAGGGGGAAGGGGTACGCAGTATTTT.

This chain uses TRBV19 with TRBJ2-2; D may be TRBD1 (5 bases). The CDR3 has 12 amino acids. The germline V and J ends were trimmed by 9 bases and 6 bases, with 11 bases remaining between them. Germline V gives CDR1 LNHDA, CDR2 SQIVND (reference sequence). The CDR3: CASIQGSGELFF. Here the CDR3 DNA reads TGTGCCAGCATCCAGGGCTCCGGGGAGCTGTTTTTT.

The J gene is TRBJ1-1, the V gene TRBV6-5, with D unresolved. The germline V gene encodes CDR1 MNHEY and CDR2 SVGAGI. The CDR3 is 12 amino acids. V was trimmed by 2 bases and J by 7 bases, leaving 8 bases between them. CDR3 sequence reads: CASSYGEREAFF. The CDR3 DNA reads TGTGCCAGCAGTTACGGGGAGCGTGAAGCTTTCTTT.

The CDR3 DNA reads as TGTGCCAGCAGCGTAGTCGGGGGGGAGTATGAGACCCAGTACTTC. Amino acids: CASSVVGGEYETQYF. The chain employs TRBV9 and TRBJ2-5, with 8 bases aligning to TRBD2. Trimming at V came to 0 bases and at J to 5 bases, leaving 6 bases not matched to a gene. The CDR3 totals 15 residues. Germline V gives CDR1 SGDLS, CDR2 YYNGEE.

The gene calls are TRBV27 and TRBJ2-7, with TRBD2 matching over 7 bases. The germline V gene has CDR1 MNHEY and CDR2 SMNVEV (reference sequence). Trimming cost V 3 bases and J 6 bases; bases outside gene matches: 8. CDR3 length: 14 residues. CDR3 coding DNA: TGTGCCAGCAGTTTCGGGACTACCGGGGCCGAGCAGTACTTC. Translation: CASSFGTTGAEQYF.

In this sample, this clone turned up once. The chain combines TRBV7-3 with TRBJ2-2; the D gene is possibly TRBD1 (6 bases). The CDR3 spans 13 residues. Trimming removed 1 base at V and 8 bases at J, with 8 bases between. Germline assignment: CDR1 SGHTA and CDR2 FQGTGA. The CDR3 DNA reads TGTGCCAGCAGCTTAATTGGGACAGGGGAGCTGTTTTTT. This sequence encodes CASSLIGTGELFF. The full variable domain, completed using reference TRBV7-3 and TRBJ2-2, is GAGVSQTPSNKVTEKGKYVELRCDPISGHTALYWYRQSLGQGPEFLIYFQGTGAADDSGLPNDRFFAVRPEGSVSTLKIQRTERGDSAVYLCASSLIGTGELFFGEGSRLTVL.

The chain carries TRBV7-9 and TRBJ2-3; D might be TRBD2 (6 bases). The V end lost 4 bases, the J end lost 8 bases, and 13 bases lay between the germline ends. Per the germline V gene, CDR1 is SEHNR and CDR2 is FQNEAQ (reference sequence). CDR3 length: 13 residues. The CDR3 is CASSSTGGGTQYF. The CDR3 nucleotides are TGTGCCAGCAGCTCAACCGGGGGAGGTACGCAGTATTTT.

The chain has TRBV6-1 and TRBJ2-7, with D possibly being TRBD2 (6 bases). Trimming pared 0 bases from V and 0 bases from J, leaving 6 bases between. Looked up from germline, CDR1 is MNHNS and CDR2 is SASEGT. CDR3 length: 14 residues. CDR3 amino acids: CASSEAGGSYEQYF. The CDR3 DNA reads as TGTGCCAGCAGTGAAGCGGGGGGCTCCTACGAGCAGTACTTC.

V gene TRBV27 combines with J gene TRBJ1-2; 7 bases match TRBD1. The trim removed 2 bases at V and 2 bases at J, leaving 2 bases unmatched. This CDR3 has 14 residues. Germline V gene sequence: CDR1 MNHEY, CDR2 SMNVEV (reference sequence). The DNA for the CDR3 is TGTGCCAGCAGTTTAACAGGGGACAACTATGGCTACACCTTC. This encodes CASSLTGDNYGYTF.